Below are 2 T cell receptor beta chains sequenced from a single sample in a study of cytomegalovirus exposure and HLA in healthy donors. This table comes from immunoSEQ multiplex PCR, and its TCRdb copy is limited to in-frame clones, with some not included. The sample yields roughly 50,000 clones, 93% seen once. Sample: PBMCs. All receptors come from a woman aged 18 to 35 in good health and CMV-seropositive.

The chain couples TRBV4-1 to TRBJ2-7; D unclear. Germline loops: CDR1 MGHRA, CDR2 YSYEKL. The CDR3 extends over 15 amino acids. V dropped 2 bases and J dropped 5 bases, with 16 bases sitting between them. The CDR3 DNA is TGCGCCAGCAGCCAAAACCCCCAGTTTGGGCACGAGCAGTACTTC. Residues: CASSQNPQFGHEQYF.

This chain links TRBV27 with TRBJ2-5; D may be TRBD2 (6 bases). In germline, CDR1 is MNHEY, CDR2 SMNVEV (reference sequence). The CDR3 totals 14 residues. The germline V and J ends were trimmed by 5 bases and 1 base, with 11 bases remaining between them. This CDR3 is CASSPGDLQETQYF. The DNA for the CDR3 is TGTGCCAGCAGTCCGGGGGACCTCCAAGAGACCCAGTACTTC.